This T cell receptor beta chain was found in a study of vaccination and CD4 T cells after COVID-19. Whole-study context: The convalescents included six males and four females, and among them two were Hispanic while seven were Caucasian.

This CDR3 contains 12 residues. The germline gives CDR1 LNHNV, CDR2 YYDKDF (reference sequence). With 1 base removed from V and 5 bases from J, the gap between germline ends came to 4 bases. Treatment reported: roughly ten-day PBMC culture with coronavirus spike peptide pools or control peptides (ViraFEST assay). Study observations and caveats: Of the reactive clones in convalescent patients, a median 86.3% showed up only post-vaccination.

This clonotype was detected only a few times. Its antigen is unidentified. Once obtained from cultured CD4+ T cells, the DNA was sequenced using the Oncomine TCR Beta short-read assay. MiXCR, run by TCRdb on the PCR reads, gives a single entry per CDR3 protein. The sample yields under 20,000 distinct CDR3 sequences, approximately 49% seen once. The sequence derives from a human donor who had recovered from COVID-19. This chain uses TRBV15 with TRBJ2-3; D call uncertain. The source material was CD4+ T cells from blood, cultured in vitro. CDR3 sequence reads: CATSRVLDTQYF. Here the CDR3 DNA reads TGTGCCACCAGCAGAGTATTAGATACGCAGTATTTT.